Shown below are 25 T cell receptor beta chains from a single sample sequenced in a study of radiation and T cells in renal cell carcinoma. Profiling relied on immunoSEQ multiplex PCR, and the TCRdb table lists in-frame clones only, not all of them. The sample records roughly 92,000 clones, 84% being singletons. Specified time point: blood 4 weeks post-SBRT, at nephrectomy. The treatment was: 15 Gy SBRT to primary tumor, nephrectomy 4 weeks later. The sample consisted of blood, taken from a patient whose treatment included radiotherapy and nephrectomy. The receptors derive from a man in his 60s with renal cell carcinoma.

This chain uses TRBV25-1 with TRBJ1-2, with D possibly matching TRBD1 (6 bases). Per germline, CDR1 MGHDK and CDR2 SYGVNS. This CDR3 is 15 amino acids long. V dropped 7 bases and J dropped 2 bases, with 17 bases sitting between them. The CDR3 DNA sequence: TGTGCCAGCACGGAAGGGGGGGGTGCAAACTATGGCTACACCTTC. Protein product: CASTEGGGANYGYTF.

V is TRBV6-5 and J is TRBJ2-1; D may be TRBD1 or TRBD2 (5 bases each). The CDR3 totals 16 residues. The V gene lost 4 bases and the J gene lost 5 bases, with 18 bases spanning the gap. CDR1 is MNHEY and CDR2 is SVGAGI in the germline V gene. The CDR3 sequence: CASSSIWGTDHNEQFF. CDR3 DNA sequence: TGTGCCAGCAGTTCCATCTGGGGGACGGACCACAATGAGCAGTTCTTC.

The chain has TRBV14 and TRBJ1-4; 8 bases line up with TRBD1. This CDR3 region has 17 residues. The V segment lost 0 bases and the J segment 3 bases; nucleotides outside the gene matches: 6. The germline V gene has CDR1 SGHDN and CDR2 FVKESK. CDR3 nucleotides: TGTGCCAGCAGCCAAGATAATCGGGGACAGGCTAATGAAAAACTGTTTTTT. Translated, it gives CASSQDNRGQANEKLFF.

The chain carries TRBV6-1 and TRBJ2-5; D is perhaps TRBD1 or TRBD2 (7 bases each). This CDR3 contains 14 residues. Between the trimmed V and J ends, which lost 4 bases and 11 bases, there was a span of 20 bases. Germline V gene lookup returns CDR1 MNHNS and CDR2 SASEGT. CDR3 sequence reads: CASSGGGRQGNQYF. The CDR3 DNA reads as TGTGCCAGCAGTGGGGGGGGGAGACAGGGTAATCAGTACTTC.

The V call is TRBV6-1, the J call TRBJ1-1; the D gene is possibly TRBD1 (5 bases). Trimming removed 2 bases from V and 4 bases from J, with 14 bases in between. The germline gives CDR1 MNHNS, CDR2 SASEGT. This CDR3 spans 15 amino acids. DNA of the CDR3: TGTGCCAGCAGTGAACAGACCCACGGGGGCACTGAAGCTTTCTTT. Amino acids: CASSEQTHGGTEAFF.

The rearrangement uses TRBV7-8 and TRBJ2-7; D is perhaps TRBD2 (6 bases). Trimming cost V 5 bases and J 2 bases, with 10 bases left between them. CDR3 length: 13 amino acids. Per germline, CDR1 SGHVS and CDR2 FQNEAQ. The CDR3 sequence: CASSLPGAYEQYF. The CDR3 nucleotides read TGTGCCAGCAGCCTTCCGGGAGCCTACGAGCAGTACTTC.

The chain carries TRBV6-1 and TRBJ2-7, with 12 positions matching TRBD1. CDR1 MNHNS and CDR2 SASEGT come from the germline V gene. The CDR3 is made up of 15 amino acids. With 6 bases clipped from V and 4 bases from J, the junction kept 7 bases outside the gene matches. CDR3 residues: CASSSRDRGLYEQYF. The CDR3 DNA reads as TGTGCCAGCAGCTCCCGGGACAGGGGGCTTTACGAGCAGTACTTC.

The chain employs TRBV10-2 and TRBJ1-5; 7 nucleotides match TRBD1. This CDR3 contains 13 residues. V was pared by 4 bases and J by 7 bases, with 4 bases of the junction left unmatched. Germline V gene data show CDR1 as WSHSY and CDR2 as SAAADI. The CDR3 sequence: CASSGAGGQPQHF. The CDR3 nucleotides are TGCGCCAGCAGTGGGGCAGGGGGGCAGCCCCAGCATTTT.

V is TRBV29-1 and J is TRBJ2-7; a possible D gene is TRBD1 (7 bases). The length of the CDR3 is 13 residues. Trimming cost V 8 bases and J 7 bases, with 21 bases left between them. The germline V gene encodes CDR1 SQVTM and CDR2 ANQGSEA. CDR3 amino acids: CSTRGTEAAEQYF. For the CDR3, the DNA is TGCAGCACCCGGGGGACAGAGGCTGCGGAGCAGTACTTC.

A single count supports this clone. The V gene is TRBV11-1, the J gene TRBJ2-7, with D unresolved. Trimming shortened V by 6 bases and J by 2 bases, and 17 bases separated the two germline ends. The germline V gene has CDR1 SGHAT and CDR2 FQDESV (reference sequence). This CDR3 contains 15 residues. This CDR3 reads CASSTSGRLAYEQYF. CDR3 bases: TGTGCCAGCAGTACGTCTGGAAGATTAGCCTACGAGCAGTACTTC.

This chain uses TRBV2 with TRBJ1-1; D is ambiguous. Germline loops: CDR1 SNHLY, CDR2 FYNNEI. V shed 8 bases and J shed 4 bases, with 14 bases lying between them. The CDR3 spans 13 residues. CDR3 sequence reads: CASCSHGSTEAFF. The CDR3 DNA sequence: TGTGCCAGCTGTTCCCATGGCAGCACTGAAGCTTTCTTT.

The chain recombines TRBV12-5 with TRBJ2-2; TRBD1 agrees at 8 bases. Germline V lookup: CDR1 LGHNT, CDR2 FRNRAP. V trimming: 6 bases; J trimming: 3 bases; junction bases outside the gene matches: 12. This CDR3 has 17 residues. The CDR3 DNA is TGTGCTAGTGGCCAAACCTGGCAGGGGGCGCACACCGGGGAGCTGTTTTTT. Protein: CASGQTWQGAHTGELFF. The entire variable domain, with the rest obtained from reference TRBV12-5 and TRBJ2-2, is as follows: DARVTQTPRHKVTEMGQEVTMRCQPILGHNTVFWYRQTMMQGLELLAYFRNRAPLDDSGMPKDRFSAEMPDATLATLKIQPSEPRDSAVYFCASGQTWQGAHTGELFFGEGSRLTVL.

The genes are TRBV29-1 and TRBJ2-5, with D possibly TRBD1 on 5 matching bases. CDR3 size: 12 residues. Germline V CDR1 and CDR2: SQVTM, ANQGSEA. V was shortened by 4 bases and J by 5 bases, with 11 bases between the two germline ends. CDR3 nucleotide sequence: TGCAGCGTTGCACAGGCTGGGGAGACCCAGTACTTC. Translating gives CSVAQAGETQYF. The full variable domain, rest sourced from reference TRBV29-1 and TRBJ2-5, is SAVISQKPSRDICQRGTSLTIQCQVDSQVTMMFWYRQQPGQSLTLIATANQGSEATYESGFVIDKFPISRPNLTFSTLTVSNMSPEDSSIYLCSVAQAGETQYFGPGTRLLVL.

The DNA for the CDR3 is TGCGCCAGCAGCCAAGAGGCGTCAGGGTCTTTGGGTGAAGCTTTCTTT. Translation gives CASSQEASGSLGEAFF. V gene TRBV4-1 combines with J gene TRBJ1-1; tentative D call: TRBD1 (5 bases). Per the germline V gene, CDR1 is MGHRA and CDR2 is YSYEKL. This CDR3 contains 16 residues. V gave up 0 bases and J gave up 7 bases, with 18 bases separating them.

The chain uses TRBV5-1 and TRBJ2-5; 10 nucleotides match TRBD1. The ends lost 4 bases at V and 9 bases at J; junction bases unmatched: 12. Germline V gene sequence: CDR1 SGHRS, CDR2 YFSETQ. This CDR3 is 15 amino acids long. The CDR3 reads CASSLGDRGRGPQYF. The CDR3 nucleotides are TGCGCCAGCAGCCTGGGTGACAGGGGGCGCGGACCCCAGTACTTC.

The gene calls are TRBV5-4 and TRBJ2-3; 12 nucleotides align to TRBD2. CDR1 is SGHNT, CDR2 YYREEE, per germline (reference sequence). The V gene end was trimmed by 4 bases and the J gene end by 6 bases; junction bases not matched to a gene: 12. The CDR3 is 17 amino acids. CDR3 residues: CASSLQPLAGGGDTQYF. In DNA, the CDR3 is TGTGCCAGCAGCCTCCAACCACTAGCGGGAGGAGGGGATACGCAGTATTTT. The variable domain in full, with the rest retrieved from reference TRBV5-4 and TRBJ2-3, is ETGVTQSPTHLIKTRGQQVTLRCSSQSGHNTVSWYQQALGQGPQFIFQYYREEENGRGNFPPRFSGLQFPNYSSELNVNALELDDSALYLCASSLQPLAGGGDTQYFGPGTRLTVL.

The V gene is TRBV27, the J gene TRBJ2-1, with a tentative D call TRBD2 (7 bases). From germline, CDR1 is MNHEY and CDR2 SMNVEV (reference sequence). V shed 5 bases and J shed 3 bases, with 11 bases lying between them. The CDR3 is 14 residues long. The CDR3 coding sequence is TGTGCCAGCAGTGGGGGGGCAGGCTACAATGAGCAGTTCTTC. Its translation: CASSGGAGYNEQFF.

V usage is TRBV5-4 and J usage is TRBJ2-3; D unclear. The CDR3 loop spans 14 amino acids. V was pared by 4 bases and J by 0 bases, with 9 bases between. The germline V gene encodes CDR1 SGHNT and CDR2 YYREEE (reference sequence). The CDR3 here is CASSLGISTDTQYF. Here the CDR3 DNA reads TGTGCCAGCAGCCTAGGGATTAGCACAGATACGCAGTATTTT.

The chain uses TRBV11-2 and TRBJ2-7, with TRBD2 matching 9 bases. There are 15 residues in the CDR3. The germline gives CDR1 SGHAT, CDR2 FQNNGV. J gave up 4 bases and V 2 bases, and 6 bases lay outside the gene matches. CDR3 sequence (DNA): TGTGCCAGCAGCTTACTTAGCGGGAGTATTTACGAGCAGTACTTC. Translating it yields CASSLLSGSIYEQYF. Using reference TRBV11-2 and TRBJ2-7 for the parts outside the CDR3, the full variable domain is EAGVAQSPRYKIIEKRQSVAFWCNPISGHATLYWYQQILGQGPKLLIQFQNNGVVDDSQLPKDRFSAERLKGVDSTLKIQPAKLEDSAVYLCASSLLSGSIYEQYFGPGTRLTVT.

This chain uses TRBV7-8 with TRBJ2-2, with D hard to call. The germline V gene has CDR1 SGHVS and CDR2 FQNEAQ. The CDR3 runs to 12 residues. V shed 1 base and J shed 5 bases, with 2 bases lying between them. The CDR3 region has the DNA TGTGCCAGCAGCTTAGGTACCGGGGAGCTGTTTTTT. Translation: CASSLGTGELFF.

This clone was recorded only once. The chain carries TRBV7-2 and TRBJ2-7; perhaps TRBD2 as D (5 bases). The CDR3 is 14 amino acids. The V and J ends lost 1 base and 5 bases respectively, with 12 bases between them. Looked up from germline, CDR1 is SGHTA and CDR2 is FQGNSA. The CDR3 sequence is CASSLVLVRDEQYF. The DNA for the CDR3 is TGTGCCAGCAGCTTAGTACTAGTCCGGGACGAGCAGTACTTC.

This chain links TRBV4-1 with TRBJ2-6; TRBD1 aligns across 11 bases. Trimming cost V 4 bases and J 4 bases; bases outside gene matches: 12. This CDR3 spans 19 amino acids. CDR1 is MGHRA, CDR2 YSYEKL, per germline. CDR3 nucleotide sequence: TGCGCCAGCAGCCCGCGACCCGGGACAGGGGGAGCGGGGGCCAACGTCCTGACTTTC. Its translation: CASSPRPGTGGAGANVLTF.

This chain links TRBV6-1 with TRBJ1-4; 9 nucleotides agree with TRBD1. Trimming cost V 6 bases and J 4 bases; bases outside gene matches: 6. Looked up from germline, CDR1 is MNHNS and CDR2 is SASEGT. The CDR3 contains 15 residues. CDR3 DNA sequence: TGTGCCAGCAGGGACGGGACAGGGATTAATGAAAAACTGTTTTTT. Amino acids: CASRDGTGINEKLFF.

V usage is TRBV5-1 and J usage is TRBJ2-5; no clear D gene. The CDR3 contains 15 residues. Trimming stripped 2 bases from V and 1 base from J, with 12 bases between. CDR1 SGHRS and CDR2 YFSETQ come from the germline V gene. CDR3 amino acids: CASSFGTHGQETQYF. The CDR3 DNA sequence: TGCGCCAGCAGCTTTGGTACACACGGCCAAGAGACCCAGTACTTC. Full variable domain (remainder filled in from reference TRBV5-1 and TRBJ2-5): KAGVTQTPRYLIKTRGQQVTLSCSPISGHRSVSWYQQTPGQGLQFLFEYFSETQRNKGNFPGRFSGRQFSNSRSEMNVSTLELGDSALYLCASSFGTHGQETQYFGPGTRLLVL.

The chain couples TRBV7-7 to TRBJ2-1; 10 bases are shared with TRBD2. Germline assignment: CDR1 SSHAT and CDR2 FNYEAQ (reference sequence). The V gene end was trimmed by 5 bases and the J gene end by 7 bases; junction bases not matched to a gene: 11. CDR3 length: 16 amino acids. The CDR3 region is CASSHEREGQLNEQFF. The CDR3, as DNA: TGTGCCAGCAGCCACGAGCGGGAGGGCCAATTGAATGAGCAGTTCTTC.